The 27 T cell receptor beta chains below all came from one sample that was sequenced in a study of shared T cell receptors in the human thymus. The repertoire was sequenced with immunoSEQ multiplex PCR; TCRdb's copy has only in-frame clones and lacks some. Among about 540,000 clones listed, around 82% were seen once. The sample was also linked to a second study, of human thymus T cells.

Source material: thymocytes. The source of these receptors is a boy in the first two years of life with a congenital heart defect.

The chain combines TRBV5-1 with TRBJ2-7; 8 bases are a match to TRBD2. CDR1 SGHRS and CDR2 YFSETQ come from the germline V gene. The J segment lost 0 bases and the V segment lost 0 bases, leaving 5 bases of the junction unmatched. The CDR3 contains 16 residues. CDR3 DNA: TGCGCCAGCAGCTTGGTGGGCGGGAGGAGCTCCTACGAGCAGTACTTC. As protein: CASSLVGGRSSYEQYF.

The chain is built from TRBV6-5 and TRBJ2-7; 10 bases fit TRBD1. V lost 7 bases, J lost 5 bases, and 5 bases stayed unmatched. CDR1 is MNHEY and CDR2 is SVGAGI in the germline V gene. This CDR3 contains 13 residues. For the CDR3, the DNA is TGTGCCAGCACCGGGACAGGGGACCACGAGCAGTACTTC. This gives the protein CASTGTGDHEQYF.

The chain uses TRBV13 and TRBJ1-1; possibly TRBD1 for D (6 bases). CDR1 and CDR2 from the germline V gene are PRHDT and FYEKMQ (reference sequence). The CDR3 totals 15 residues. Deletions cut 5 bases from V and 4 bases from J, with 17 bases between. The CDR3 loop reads CASSVIRGASTEAFF. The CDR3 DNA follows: TGTGCCAGCAGCGTAATCAGGGGCGCGTCCACTGAAGCTTTCTTT.

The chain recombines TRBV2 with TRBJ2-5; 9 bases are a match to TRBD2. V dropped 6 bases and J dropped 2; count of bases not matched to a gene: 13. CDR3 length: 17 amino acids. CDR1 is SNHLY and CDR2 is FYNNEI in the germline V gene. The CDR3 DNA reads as TGTGCCAGCAGCCCGAGTGACAGCGGGAGGAATCAAGAGACCCAGTACTTC. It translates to CASSPSDSGRNQETQYF. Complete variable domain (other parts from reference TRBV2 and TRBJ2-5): EPEVTQTPSHQVTQMGQEVILRCVPISNHLYFYWYRQILGQKVEFLVSFYNNEISEKSEIFDDQFSVERPDGSNFTLKIRSTKLEDSAMYFCASSPSDSGRNQETQYFGPGTRLLVL.

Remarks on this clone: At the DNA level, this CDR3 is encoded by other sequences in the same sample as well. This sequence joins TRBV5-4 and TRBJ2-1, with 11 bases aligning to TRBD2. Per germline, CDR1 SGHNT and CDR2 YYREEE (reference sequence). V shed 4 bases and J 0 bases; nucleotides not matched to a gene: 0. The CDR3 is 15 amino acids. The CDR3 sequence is CASSTSGSSYNEQFF. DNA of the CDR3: TGTGCCAGCAGCACTAGCGGGAGCTCCTACAATGAGCAGTTCTTC.

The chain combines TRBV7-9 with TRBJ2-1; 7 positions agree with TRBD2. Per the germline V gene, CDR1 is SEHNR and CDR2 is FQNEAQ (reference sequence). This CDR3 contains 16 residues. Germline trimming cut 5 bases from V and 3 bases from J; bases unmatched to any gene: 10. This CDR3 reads CASSRGVQRGYNEQFF. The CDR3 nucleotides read TGTGCCAGCAGCCGGGGCGTCCAGCGGGGCTACAATGAGCAGTTCTTC.

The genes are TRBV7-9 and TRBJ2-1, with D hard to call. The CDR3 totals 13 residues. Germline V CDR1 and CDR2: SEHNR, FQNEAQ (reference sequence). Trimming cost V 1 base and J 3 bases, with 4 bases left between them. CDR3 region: CASSLGDYNEQFF. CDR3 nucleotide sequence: TGTGCCAGCAGCTTAGGAGACTACAATGAGCAGTTCTTC.

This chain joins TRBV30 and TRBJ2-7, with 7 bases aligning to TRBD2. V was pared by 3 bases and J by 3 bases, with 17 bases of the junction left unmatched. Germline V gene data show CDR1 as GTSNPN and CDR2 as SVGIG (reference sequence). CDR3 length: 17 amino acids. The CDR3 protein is CAWRSSPPSGSDYEQYF. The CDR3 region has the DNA TGTGCCTGGAGATCCTCCCCTCCTAGCGGTTCGGACTACGAGCAGTACTTC. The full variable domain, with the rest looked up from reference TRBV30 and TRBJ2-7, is SQTIHQWPATLVQPVGSPLSLECTVEGTSNPNLYWYRQAAGRGLQLLFYSVGIGQISSEVPQNLSASRPQDRQFILSSKKLLLSDSGFYLCAWRSSPPSGSDYEQYFGPGTRLTVT.

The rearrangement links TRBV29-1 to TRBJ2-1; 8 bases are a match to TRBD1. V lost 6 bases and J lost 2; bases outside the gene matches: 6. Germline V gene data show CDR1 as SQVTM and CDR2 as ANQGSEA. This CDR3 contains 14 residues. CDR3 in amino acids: CSVLTGGAYNEQFF. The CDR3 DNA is TGCAGCGTATTAACAGGGGGAGCCTACAATGAGCAGTTCTTC.

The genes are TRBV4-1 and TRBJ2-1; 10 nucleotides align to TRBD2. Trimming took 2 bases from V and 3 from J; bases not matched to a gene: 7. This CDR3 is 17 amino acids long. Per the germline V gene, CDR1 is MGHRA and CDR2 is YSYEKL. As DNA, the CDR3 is TGCGCCAGCAGCCAATTGGCAGCGGGAGGGGTCTACAATGAGCAGTTCTTC. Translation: CASSQLAAGGVYNEQFF.

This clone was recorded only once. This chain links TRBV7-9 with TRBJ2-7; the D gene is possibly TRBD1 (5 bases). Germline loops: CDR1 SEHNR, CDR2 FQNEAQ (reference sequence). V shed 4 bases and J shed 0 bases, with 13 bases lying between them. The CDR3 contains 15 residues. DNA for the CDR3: TGTGCCAGCAGCTCCCCCCGCACAGGCTCCTACGAGCAGTACTTC. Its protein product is CASSSPRTGSYEQYF.

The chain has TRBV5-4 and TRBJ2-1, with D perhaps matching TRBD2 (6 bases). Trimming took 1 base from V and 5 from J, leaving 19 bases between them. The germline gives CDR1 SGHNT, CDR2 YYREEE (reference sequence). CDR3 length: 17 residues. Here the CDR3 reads CASSLLRPSSANNEQFF. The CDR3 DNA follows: TGTGCCAGCAGCTTGTTAAGACCCTCTAGCGCCAACAATGAGCAGTTCTTC.

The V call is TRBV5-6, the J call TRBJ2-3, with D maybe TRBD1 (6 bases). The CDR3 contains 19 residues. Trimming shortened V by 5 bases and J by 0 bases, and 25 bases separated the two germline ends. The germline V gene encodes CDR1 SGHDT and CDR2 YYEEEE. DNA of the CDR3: TGTGCCAGCAGTCCCTCGTACGTGGGGGCCCTAAGTAGCACAGATACGCAGTATTTT. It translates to CASSPSYVGALSSTDTQYF.

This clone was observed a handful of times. The CDR3 DNA follows: TGTGCCAGCAGCTTGTGGGCGGGCGAGCAGTACTTC. Encoded protein: CASSLWAGEQYF. V is TRBV5-4 and J is TRBJ2-7; a possible D gene is TRBD2 (5 bases). Germline V gene data show CDR1 as SGHNT and CDR2 as YYREEE (reference sequence). Trimming removed 1 base from V and 6 bases from J, with 8 bases in between. This CDR3 region has 12 residues.

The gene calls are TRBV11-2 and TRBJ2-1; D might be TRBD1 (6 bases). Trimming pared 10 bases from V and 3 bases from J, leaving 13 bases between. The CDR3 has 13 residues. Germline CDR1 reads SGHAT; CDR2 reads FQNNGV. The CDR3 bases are TGTGCCAACCCGGGACATGACTACAATGAGCAGTTCTTC. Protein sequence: CANPGHDYNEQFF.

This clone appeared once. The CDR3 loop is CAWSKGEGPSGDEQYF. The CDR3, as DNA: TGTGCCTGGAGCAAGGGGGAGGGCCCCTCCGGAGACGAGCAGTACTTC. The gene calls are TRBV30 and TRBJ2-7, with D maybe TRBD2 (7 bases). The germline CDR1 and CDR2 sequences are GTSNPN and SVGIG (reference sequence). The ends were cut back, 3 bases at V and 5 bases at J, with 23 bases in the middle. The CDR3 has 16 residues. Together with reference TRBV30 and TRBJ2-7, the CDR3 gives the full variable domain: SQTIHQWPATLVQPVGSPLSLECTVEGTSNPNLYWYRQAAGRGLQLLFYSVGIGQISSEVPQNLSASRPQDRQFILSSKKLLLSDSGFYLCAWSKGEGPSGDEQYFGPGTRLTVT.

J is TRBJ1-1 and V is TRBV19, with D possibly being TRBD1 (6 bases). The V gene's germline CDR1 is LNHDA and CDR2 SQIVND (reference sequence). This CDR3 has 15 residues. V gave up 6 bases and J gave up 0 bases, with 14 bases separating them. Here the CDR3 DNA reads TGTGCCAGTAGGAGATTGGACAGACTGAACACTGAAGCTTTCTTT. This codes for CASRRLDRLNTEAFF.

The chain's CDR3 is CASSRPRDTEAFF. CDR3 coding DNA: TGTGCCAGCAGCCGACCCAGGGACACTGAAGCTTTCTTT. This chain uses TRBV7-4 with TRBJ1-1, with D maybe TRBD1 (5 bases). The CDR3 consists of 13 residues. From germline, CDR1 is SGHVT and CDR2 SQSDAQ. The V gene lost 5 bases and the J gene lost 3 bases, with 10 bases spanning the gap.

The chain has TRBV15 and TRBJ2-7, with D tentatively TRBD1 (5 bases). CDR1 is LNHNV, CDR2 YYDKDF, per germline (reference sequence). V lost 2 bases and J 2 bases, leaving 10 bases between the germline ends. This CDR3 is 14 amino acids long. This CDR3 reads CATSRQGSTYEQYF. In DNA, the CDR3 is TGTGCCACCAGCAGACAGGGATCCACCTACGAGCAGTACTTC.

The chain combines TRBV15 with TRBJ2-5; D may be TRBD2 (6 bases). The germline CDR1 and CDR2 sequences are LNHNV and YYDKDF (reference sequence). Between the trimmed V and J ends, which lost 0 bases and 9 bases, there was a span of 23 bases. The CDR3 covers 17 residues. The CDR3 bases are TGTGCCACCAGCAGAGATCTAGGGGACTGGAGAGGAAGGGCCCAGTACTTC. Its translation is CATSRDLGDWRGRAQYF.

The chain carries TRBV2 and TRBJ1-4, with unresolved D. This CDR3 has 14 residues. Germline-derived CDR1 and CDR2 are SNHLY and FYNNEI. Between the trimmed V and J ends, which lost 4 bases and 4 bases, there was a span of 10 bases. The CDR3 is CASSVAAGNEKLFF. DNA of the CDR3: TGTGCCAGCAGTGTGGCGGCGGGTAATGAAAAACTGTTTTTT.

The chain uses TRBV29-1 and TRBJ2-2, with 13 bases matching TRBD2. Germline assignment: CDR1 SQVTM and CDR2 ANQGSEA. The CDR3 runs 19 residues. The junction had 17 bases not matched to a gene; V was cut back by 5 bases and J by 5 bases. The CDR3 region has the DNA TGCAGCGTTTACCTGGGGGAGGGGACTAGCGGGAAGGGAACCGGGGAGCTGTTTTTT. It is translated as CSVYLGEGTSGKGTGELFF.

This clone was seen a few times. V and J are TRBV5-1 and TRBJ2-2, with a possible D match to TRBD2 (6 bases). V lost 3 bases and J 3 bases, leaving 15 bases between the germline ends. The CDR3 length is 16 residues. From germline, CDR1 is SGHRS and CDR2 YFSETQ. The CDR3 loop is CASSSFPGDDTGELFF. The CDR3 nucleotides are TGCGCCAGCAGCTCGTTCCCGGGGGACGACACCGGGGAGCTGTTTTTT. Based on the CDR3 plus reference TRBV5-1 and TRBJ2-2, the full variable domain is KAGVTQTPRYLIKTRGQQVTLSCSPISGHRSVSWYQQTPGQGLQFLFEYFSETQRNKGNFPGRFSGRQFSNSRSEMNVSTLELGDSALYLCASSSFPGDDTGELFFGEGSRLTVL.

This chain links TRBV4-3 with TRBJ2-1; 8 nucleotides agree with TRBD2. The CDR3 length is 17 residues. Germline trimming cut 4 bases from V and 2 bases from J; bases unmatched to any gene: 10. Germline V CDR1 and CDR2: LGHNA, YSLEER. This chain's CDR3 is CASSRRPGRDPYNEQFF. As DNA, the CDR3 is TGCGCCAGCAGCCGCCGTCCCGGGAGGGACCCCTACAATGAGCAGTTCTTC.

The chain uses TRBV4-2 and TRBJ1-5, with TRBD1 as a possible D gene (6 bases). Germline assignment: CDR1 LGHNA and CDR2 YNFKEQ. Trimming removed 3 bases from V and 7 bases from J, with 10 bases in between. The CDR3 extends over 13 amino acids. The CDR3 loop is CASSHEDRQPQHF. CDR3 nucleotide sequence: TGTGCCAGCAGCCATGAAGACAGGCAGCCCCAGCATTTT.

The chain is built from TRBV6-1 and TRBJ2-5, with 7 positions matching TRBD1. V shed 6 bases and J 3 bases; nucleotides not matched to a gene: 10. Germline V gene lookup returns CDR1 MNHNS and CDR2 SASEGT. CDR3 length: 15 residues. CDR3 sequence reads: CASRNRDSREETQYF. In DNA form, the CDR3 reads TGTGCCAGCAGGAACAGGGACAGCCGAGAAGAGACCCAGTACTTC.

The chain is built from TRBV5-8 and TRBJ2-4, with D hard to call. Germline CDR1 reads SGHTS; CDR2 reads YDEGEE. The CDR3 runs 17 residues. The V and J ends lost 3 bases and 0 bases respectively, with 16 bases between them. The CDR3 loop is CASSYIWVAEAKNIQYF. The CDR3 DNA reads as TGTGCCAGCAGCTACATTTGGGTAGCAGAAGCCAAAAACATTCAGTACTTC.